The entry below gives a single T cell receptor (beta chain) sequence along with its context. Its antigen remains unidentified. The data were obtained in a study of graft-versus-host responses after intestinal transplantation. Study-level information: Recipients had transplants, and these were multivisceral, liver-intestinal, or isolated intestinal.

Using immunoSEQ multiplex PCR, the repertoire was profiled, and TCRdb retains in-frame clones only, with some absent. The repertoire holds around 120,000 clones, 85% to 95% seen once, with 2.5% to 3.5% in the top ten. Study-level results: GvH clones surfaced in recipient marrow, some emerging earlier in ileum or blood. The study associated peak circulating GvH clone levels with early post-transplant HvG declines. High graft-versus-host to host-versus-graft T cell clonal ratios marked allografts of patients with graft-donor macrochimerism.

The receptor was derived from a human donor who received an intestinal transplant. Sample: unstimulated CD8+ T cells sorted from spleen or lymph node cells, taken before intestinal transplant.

This chain's CDR3 is CASTRGGHNEQFF. The DNA of the CDR3 is TGTGCCAGCACAAGGGGGGGTCACAATGAGCAGTTCTTC. The rearrangement joins TRBV27 to TRBJ2-1; possibly TRBD2 for D (7 bases). V was clipped by 7 bases and J by 5 bases, with 12 bases between them. The CDR3 is 13 amino acids. Germline CDR1 and CDR2: MNHEY and SMNVEV (reference sequence).